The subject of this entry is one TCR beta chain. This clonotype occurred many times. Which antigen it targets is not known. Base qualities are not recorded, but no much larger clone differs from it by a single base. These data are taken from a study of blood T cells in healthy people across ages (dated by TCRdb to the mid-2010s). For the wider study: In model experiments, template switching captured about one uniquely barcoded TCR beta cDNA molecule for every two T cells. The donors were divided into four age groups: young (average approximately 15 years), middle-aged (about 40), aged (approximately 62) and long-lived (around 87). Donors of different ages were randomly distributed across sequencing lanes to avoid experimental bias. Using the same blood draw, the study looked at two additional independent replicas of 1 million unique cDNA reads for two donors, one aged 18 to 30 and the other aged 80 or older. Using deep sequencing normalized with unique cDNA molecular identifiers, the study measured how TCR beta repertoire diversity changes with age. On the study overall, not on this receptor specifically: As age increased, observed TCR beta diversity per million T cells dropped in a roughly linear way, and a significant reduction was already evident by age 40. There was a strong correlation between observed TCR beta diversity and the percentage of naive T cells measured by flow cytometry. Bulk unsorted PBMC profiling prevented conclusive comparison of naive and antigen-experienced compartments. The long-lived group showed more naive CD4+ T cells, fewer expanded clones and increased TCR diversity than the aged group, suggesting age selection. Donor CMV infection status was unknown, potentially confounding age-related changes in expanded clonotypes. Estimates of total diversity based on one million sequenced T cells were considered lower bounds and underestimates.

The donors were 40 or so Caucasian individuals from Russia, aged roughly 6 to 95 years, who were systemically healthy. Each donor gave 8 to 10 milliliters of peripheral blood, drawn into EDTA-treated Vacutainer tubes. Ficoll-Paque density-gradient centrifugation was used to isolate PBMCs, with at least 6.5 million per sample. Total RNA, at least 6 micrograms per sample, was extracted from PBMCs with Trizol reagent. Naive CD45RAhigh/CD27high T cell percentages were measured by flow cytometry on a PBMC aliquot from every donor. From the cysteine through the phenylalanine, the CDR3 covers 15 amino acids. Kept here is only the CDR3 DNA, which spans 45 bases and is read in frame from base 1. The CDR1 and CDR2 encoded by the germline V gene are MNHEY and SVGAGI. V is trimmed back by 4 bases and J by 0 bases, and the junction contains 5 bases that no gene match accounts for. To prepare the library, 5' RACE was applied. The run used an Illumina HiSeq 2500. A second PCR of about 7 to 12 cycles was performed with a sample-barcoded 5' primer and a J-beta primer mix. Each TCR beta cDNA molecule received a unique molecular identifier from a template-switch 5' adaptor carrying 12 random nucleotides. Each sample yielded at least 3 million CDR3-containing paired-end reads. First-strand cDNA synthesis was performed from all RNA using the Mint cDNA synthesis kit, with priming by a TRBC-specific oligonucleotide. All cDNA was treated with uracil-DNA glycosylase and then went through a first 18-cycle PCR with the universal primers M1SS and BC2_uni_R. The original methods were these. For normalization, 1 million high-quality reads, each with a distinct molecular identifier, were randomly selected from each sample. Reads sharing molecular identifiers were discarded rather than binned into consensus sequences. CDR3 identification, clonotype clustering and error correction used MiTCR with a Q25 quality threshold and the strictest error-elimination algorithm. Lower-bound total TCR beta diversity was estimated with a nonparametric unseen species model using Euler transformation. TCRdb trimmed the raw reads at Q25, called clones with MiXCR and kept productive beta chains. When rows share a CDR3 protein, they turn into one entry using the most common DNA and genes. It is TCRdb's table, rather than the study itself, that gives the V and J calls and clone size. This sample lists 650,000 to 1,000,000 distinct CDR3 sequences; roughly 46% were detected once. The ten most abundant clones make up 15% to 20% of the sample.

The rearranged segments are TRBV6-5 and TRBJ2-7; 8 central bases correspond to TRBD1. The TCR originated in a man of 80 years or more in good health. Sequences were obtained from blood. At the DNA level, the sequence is TGTGCCAGCAGTTCCGACAGGGGACACTCCTACGAGCAGTACTTC. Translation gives CASSSDRGHSYEQYF.